Listed here are 2 T cell receptor beta chains from one sample, sequenced in a study of molecular identifiers for immune sequencing clone quantification. TCRdb analysed the PCR reads with MiXCR anew, one entry per CDR3 protein. The sample comprises approximately 630,000 distinct CDR3 sequences, roughly 25% of which are singletons, and approximately 0.75% rests with the top ten. The sequencing input was naive CD8+ T cells from blood, with Jurkat cell RNA spiked in. The subset was: FACS-sorted CD8+CD4-CCR7+CD45RA+ naive T cells. These receptors all come from a human donor in good health. Some libraries in this study had Jurkat cell RNA spiked in.

In its sample, this clonotype was seen many times. The chain is built from TRBV15 and TRBJ1-1; unclear D gene. V was cut by 4 bases and J by 0 bases, with 9 bases left in between. CDR1 is LNHNV and CDR2 is YYDKDF in the germline V gene (reference sequence). The CDR3 runs 14 residues. CDR3 amino acids: CATSTTRMNTEAFF. The CDR3 DNA reads as TGTGCCACCAGCACCACACGAATGAACACTGAAGCTTTCTTT.

This clonotype was observed a few times. The chain carries TRBV5-6 and TRBJ2-7; D is possibly TRBD2 (6 bases). This CDR3 has 14 residues. Trimming pared 0 bases from V and 5 bases from J, leaving 12 bases between. Germline V gives CDR1 SGHDT, CDR2 YYEEEE. CDR3 in DNA: TGTGCCAGCAGCTTGGGGGCTAGCGTCAACGAGCAGTACTTC. Its protein product is CASSLGASVNEQYF.